The clone carrying this TCR beta chain was detected ten times or more. The data derive from a study of T-cell reconstitution after alpha-beta-depleted transplantation in children. Unmatched junction bases numbered 10, after V lost 6 bases and J lost 9 bases. CDR1 and CDR2 from the germline V gene are DFQATT and SNEGSKA (reference sequence). The CDR3 consists of 15 residues. Preparation of the TCRbeta library involved a method that used unique molecular identifiers. TCRdb re-called the PCR reads with MiXCR, one entry per CDR3 protein. The data show some 200,000 distinct CDR3 sequences, 8% to 9.5% seen once.

This receptor was obtained from a human donor who donated a stem cell graft to a child with acute lymphoblastic leukemia. Sequences were derived from PBMCs from the stem cell graft donor, sampled from the stem cell graft. The chain recombines TRBV20-1 with TRBJ2-1; 14 positions agree with TRBD2. In DNA form, the CDR3 reads TGCAGTGCCCGCCGACTAGCGGGGGGGCCCGGTGAGCAGTTCTTC. Translated: CSARRLAGGPGEQFF.